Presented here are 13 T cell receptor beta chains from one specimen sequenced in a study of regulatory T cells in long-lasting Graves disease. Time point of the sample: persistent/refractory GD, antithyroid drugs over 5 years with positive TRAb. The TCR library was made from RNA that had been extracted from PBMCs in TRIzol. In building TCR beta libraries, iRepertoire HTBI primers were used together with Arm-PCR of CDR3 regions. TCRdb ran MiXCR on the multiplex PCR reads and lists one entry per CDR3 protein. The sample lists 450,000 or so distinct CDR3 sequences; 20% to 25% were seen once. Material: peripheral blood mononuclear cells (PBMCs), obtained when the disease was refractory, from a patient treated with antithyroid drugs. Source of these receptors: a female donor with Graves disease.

The CDR3 region has the DNA TGCAGTGCTAGATTAGTCGGACTGGATAATCAGCCCCAGCATTTT. This codes for CSARLVGLDNQPQHF. The rearrangement joins TRBV20-1 to TRBJ1-5; D not certain. CDR3 length: 15 residues. The germline V and J ends were trimmed by 2 bases and 4 bases, with 15 bases remaining between them. CDR1 DFQATT and CDR2 SNEGSKA come from the germline V gene (reference sequence).

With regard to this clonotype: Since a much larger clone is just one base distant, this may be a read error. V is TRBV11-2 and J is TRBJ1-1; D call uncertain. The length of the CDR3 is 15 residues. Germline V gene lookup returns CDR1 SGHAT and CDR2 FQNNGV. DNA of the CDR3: TGTGTCAGCAGCTTAGTTACGCCCCCCGGGACTGAAGCTTTCTTT. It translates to CVSSLVTPPGTEAFF.

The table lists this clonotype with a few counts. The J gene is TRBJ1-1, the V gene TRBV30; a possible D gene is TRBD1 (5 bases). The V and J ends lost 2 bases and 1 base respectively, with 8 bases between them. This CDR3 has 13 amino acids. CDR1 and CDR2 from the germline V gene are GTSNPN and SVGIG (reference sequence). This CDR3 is CAWSPTGNTEAFF. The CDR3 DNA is TGTGCCTGGAGTCCCACAGGGAACACTGAAGCTTTCTTT.

The CDR3 protein is CASSLEWQGEPQETQYF. The CDR3 region has the DNA TGCGCCAGCAGCTTGGAATGGCAGGGGGAGCCCCAAGAGACCCAGTACTTC. The rearrangement joins TRBV5-1 to TRBJ2-5, with 7 bases identical to TRBD1. The CDR3 totals 17 residues. Germline lookup yields CDR1 SGHRS and CDR2 YFSETQ. J gave up 1 base and V 0 bases, and 9 bases lay outside the gene matches. The variable domain in full, with the rest retrieved from reference TRBV5-1 and TRBJ2-5, is KAGVTQTPRYLIKTRGQQVTLSCSPISGHRSVSWYQQTPGQGLQFLFEYFSETQRNKGNFPGRFSGRQFSNSRSEMNVSTLELGDSALYLCASSLEWQGEPQETQYFGPGTRLLVL.

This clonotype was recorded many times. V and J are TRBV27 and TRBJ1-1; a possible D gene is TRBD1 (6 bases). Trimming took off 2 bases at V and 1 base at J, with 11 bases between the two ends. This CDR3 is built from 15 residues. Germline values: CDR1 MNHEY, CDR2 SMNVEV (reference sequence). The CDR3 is CASSLPTGRNTEAFF. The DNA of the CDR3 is TGTGCCAGCAGTTTACCTACAGGGAGGAACACTGAAGCTTTCTTT.

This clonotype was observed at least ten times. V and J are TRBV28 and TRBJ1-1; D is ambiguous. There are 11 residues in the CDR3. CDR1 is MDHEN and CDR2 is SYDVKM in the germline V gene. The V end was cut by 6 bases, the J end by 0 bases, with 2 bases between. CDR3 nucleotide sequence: TGTGCCAGCAGGGTGAACACTGAAGCTTTCTTT. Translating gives CASRVNTEAFF.

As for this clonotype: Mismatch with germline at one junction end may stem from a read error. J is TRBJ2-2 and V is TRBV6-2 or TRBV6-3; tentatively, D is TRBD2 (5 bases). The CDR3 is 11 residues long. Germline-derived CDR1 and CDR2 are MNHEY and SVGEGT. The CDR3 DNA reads TGTGCCAGCACCAGGAACGGGGAGCTGTTCTTT. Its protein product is CASTRNGELFF.

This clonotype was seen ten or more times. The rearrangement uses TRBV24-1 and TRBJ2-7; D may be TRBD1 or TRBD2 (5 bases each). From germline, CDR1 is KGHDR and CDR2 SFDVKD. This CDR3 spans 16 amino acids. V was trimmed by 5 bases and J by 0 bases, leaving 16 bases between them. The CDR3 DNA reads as TGTGCCACCAGTGGGCCCTCCACTGGGGGCTCCTACGAGCAGTACTTC. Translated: CATSGPSTGGSYEQYF.

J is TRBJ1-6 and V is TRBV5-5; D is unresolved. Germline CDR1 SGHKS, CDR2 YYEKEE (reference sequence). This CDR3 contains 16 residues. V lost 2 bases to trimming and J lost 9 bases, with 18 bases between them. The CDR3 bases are TGTGCCAGCAGCTTAGGCAGCCTTCCCGGGATTTCACCCCTCCACTTT. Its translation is CASSLGSLPGISPLHF.

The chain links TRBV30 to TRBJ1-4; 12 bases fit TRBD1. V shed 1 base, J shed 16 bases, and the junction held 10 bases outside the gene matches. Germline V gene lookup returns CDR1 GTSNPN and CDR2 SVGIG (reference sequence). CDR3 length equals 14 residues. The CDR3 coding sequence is TGTGCCTGGAGTGCTGCCGGGACAGGGGGCGTCGGGTTTTTT. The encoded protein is CAWSAAGTGGVGFF.

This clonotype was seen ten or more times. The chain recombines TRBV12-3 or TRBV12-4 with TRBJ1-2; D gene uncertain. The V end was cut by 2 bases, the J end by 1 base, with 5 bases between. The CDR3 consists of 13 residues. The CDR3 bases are TGTGCCAGCAGTTTACGTAATAACTATGGCTACACCTTC. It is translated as CASSLRNNYGYTF.

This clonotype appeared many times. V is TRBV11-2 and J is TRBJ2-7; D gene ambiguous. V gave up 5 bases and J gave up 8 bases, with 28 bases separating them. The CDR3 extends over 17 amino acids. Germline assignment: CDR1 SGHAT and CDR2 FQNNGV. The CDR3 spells CASSITGPPDGLEKQYF. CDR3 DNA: TGTGCCAGCAGCATAACCGGGCCCCCCGACGGGCTAGAGAAGCAGTACTTC.

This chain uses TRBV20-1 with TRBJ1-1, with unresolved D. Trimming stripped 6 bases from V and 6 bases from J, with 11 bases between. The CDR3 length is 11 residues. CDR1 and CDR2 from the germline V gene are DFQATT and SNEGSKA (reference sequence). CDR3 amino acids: CSAPLMSEAFF. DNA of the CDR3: TGCAGTGCCCCCTTAATGTCTGAAGCTTTCTTT.